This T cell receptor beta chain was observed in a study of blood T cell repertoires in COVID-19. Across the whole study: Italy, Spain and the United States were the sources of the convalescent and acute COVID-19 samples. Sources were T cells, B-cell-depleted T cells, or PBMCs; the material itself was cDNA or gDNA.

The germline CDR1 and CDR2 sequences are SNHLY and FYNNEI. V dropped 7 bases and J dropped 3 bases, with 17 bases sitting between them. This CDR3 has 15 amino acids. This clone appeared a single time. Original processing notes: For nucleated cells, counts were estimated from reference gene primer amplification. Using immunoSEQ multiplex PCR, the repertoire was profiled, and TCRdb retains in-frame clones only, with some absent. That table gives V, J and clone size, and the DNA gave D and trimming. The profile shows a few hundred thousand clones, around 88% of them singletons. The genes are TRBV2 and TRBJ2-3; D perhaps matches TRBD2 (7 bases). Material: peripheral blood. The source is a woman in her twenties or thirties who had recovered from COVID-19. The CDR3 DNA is TGTGCCAGCACCCAAGGGGGGGGTTTAACAGATACGCAGTATTTT. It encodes CASTQGGGLTDTQYF.